Presented here are 31 T cell receptor beta chains from one specimen sequenced in a study of neurological immune-mediated disorders (dated by TCRdb to about 2019). The library was generated by 5' RACE. Sequencing was carried out with an Illumina HiSeq 2500. In-frame beta chains were kept once TCRdb had trimmed the public reads at Q25 with fastp and called clones with MiXCR. Every distinct CDR3 protein forms one entry, paired with its most common genes and DNA. In this sample the table shows about 95,000 distinct CDR3 sequences, around 3.4% of which occur a single time. The ten largest account for 5% to 6.5% of the sample. The specimen was PBMCs. All receptors come from a young woman with multiple sclerosis.

This clonotype was detected many times. Relative to the germline gene, one junction end is altered; a read error may explain this. This rearrangement joins TRBV20-1 to TRBJ2-7, with D possibly matching TRBD2 (6 bases). Germline lookup yields CDR1 DFQATT and CDR2 SNEGSKA (reference sequence). This CDR3 has 13 residues. CDR3 bases: TGCAGTGCTCGAGACGGGGGAAGGTACGAGCAGTACTTC. It specifies CSARDGGRYEQYF.

This clonotype showed up just once. This chain connects TRBV20-1 to TRBJ1-1; the D gene is possibly TRBD1 (5 bases). V lost 6 bases and J lost 4, with 18 bases in between. This CDR3 contains 14 residues. Germline V lookup: CDR1 DFQATT, CDR2 SNEGSKA (reference sequence). The CDR3 loop is CSALKEGVSTEAFF. CDR3 in DNA: TGCAGTGCCCTTAAAGAAGGGGTTTCCACTGAAGCTTTCTTT.

There are many counts of this clonotype. The chain combines TRBV25-1 with TRBJ2-7; TRBD1 might be the D (6 bases). Germline V gene lookup returns CDR1 MGHDK and CDR2 SYGVNS. There are 14 residues in the CDR3. V dropped 4 bases and J dropped 3 bases, with 13 bases sitting between them. DNA of the CDR3: TGTGCCAGCAGTGTTCAGGGGCGGAACTACGAGCAGTACTTC. Its protein is CASSVQGRNYEQYF.

This clonotype was seen at least ten times. The chain links TRBV11-2 to TRBJ1-1; D is ambiguous. The V gene lost 0 bases and the J gene lost 1 base, with 9 bases spanning the gap. The CDR3 has 15 residues. CDR1 and CDR2 from the germline V gene are SGHAT and FQNNGV. The CDR3: CASSLDPGGNTEAFF. The CDR3 nucleotides read TGTGCCAGCAGCTTAGACCCCGGCGGGAACACTGAAGCTTTCTTT.

In its sample, this clonotype was seen many times. The V gene is TRBV27, the J gene TRBJ2-2; TRBD2 agrees at 8 bases. The CDR3 has 14 amino acids. Trimming removed 4 bases from V and 8 bases from J; junction bases left unmatched: 6. Germline lookup yields CDR1 MNHEY and CDR2 SMNVEV (reference sequence). As DNA, the CDR3 is TGTGCCAGCAGTTGGGCGGGAGGTTTAGGGGAGCTGTTTTTT. It yields the protein CASSWAGGLGELFF.

This clonotype was recorded at least ten times. This sequence joins TRBV7-9 and TRBJ2-1, with 12 positions matching TRBD2. Germline V gene data show CDR1 as SEHNR and CDR2 as FQNEAQ (reference sequence). This CDR3 has 16 amino acids. V gave up 5 bases and J gave up 7 bases; unmatched junction bases: 9. The chain's CDR3 is CASSPTSGRGKNEQFF. CDR3 bases: TGTGCCAGCAGCCCGACTAGCGGGAGAGGGAAGAATGAGCAGTTCTTC.

This clonotype has ten or more counts. This rearrangement joins TRBV5-6 to TRBJ2-2; 10 bases align to TRBD1. Germline V CDR1 and CDR2: SGHDT, YYEEEE. The CDR3 is 16 residues long. After removal of 4 bases from V and 4 bases from J, the junction contained 7 bases not matched to a gene. The CDR3 bases are TGTGCCAGCAGCCACGGACAGGGGGTTGCCACCGGGGAGCTGTTTTTT. Protein: CASSHGQGVATGELFF.

This clonotype was observed a single time. This may be a read error, as it is one base from a much larger clone. CDR3 coding DNA: TGCAGTGCTAGAGATCGAACGGGCAGCCTTACTACCTATGGCTACACCTTC. Amino acid sequence: CSARDRTGSLTTYGYTF. This chain links TRBV20-1 with TRBJ1-2, with D hard to call. Trimming shortened V by 0 bases and J by 4 bases, and 21 bases separated the two germline ends. The CDR3 loop spans 17 amino acids. CDR1 is DFQATT, CDR2 SNEGSKA, per germline (reference sequence).

This clonotype was counted many times. V and J are TRBV5-1 and TRBJ2-4; 9 bases match TRBD2. CDR1 is SGHRS and CDR2 is YFSETQ in the germline V gene. CDR3 length: 15 amino acids. Trimming took 4 bases from V and 6 from J; bases not matched to a gene: 8. This CDR3 is CASSGGGATVNIQYF. In nucleotides, the CDR3 is TGCGCCAGCAGCGGCGGGGGGGCAACGGTAAACATTCAGTACTTC.

This clonotype has at least ten counts. This rearrangement joins TRBV5-4 to TRBJ2-1; D gene unclear. The CDR3 sequence is 13 residues long. V lost 1 base, J lost 7 bases, and 9 bases lay in between. Germline values: CDR1 SGHNT, CDR2 YYREEE (reference sequence). CDR3 DNA sequence: TGTGCCAGCAGCTTGTGGGGTGGGAATGAGCAGTTCTTC. Its translation is CASSLWGGNEQFF.

This clonotype was seen ten or more times. This chain joins TRBV20-1 and TRBJ1-5; perhaps TRBD1 as D (5 bases). Germline V gives CDR1 DFQATT, CDR2 SNEGSKA (reference sequence). CDR3 length: 16 residues. V gave up 0 bases and J gave up 2 bases, with 14 bases separating them. The CDR3 is CSARDRAGWGNQPQHF. CDR3 bases: TGCAGTGCTAGAGATCGGGCAGGGTGGGGCAATCAGCCCCAGCATTTT.

A note on this clonotype: Because the CDR3 is missing its conserved closing phenylalanine or tryptophan, this is likely a read error. The chain joins TRBV12-3 or TRBV12-4 to TRBJ2-3; TRBD1 matches 7 bases. The CDR3 spans 15 residues. V shed 5 bases and J 6 bases; nucleotides not matched to a gene: 11. This CDR3 reads CASSRRRQGGDTQYN. The CDR3 coding sequence is TGTGCCAGCAGTCGCCGGAGACAGGGTGGGGATACGCAGTATAAT.

This clonotype showed up many times. This chain connects TRBV29-1 to TRBJ2-7; D remains unclear. The V and J ends lost 0 bases and 0 bases respectively, with 9 bases between them. The CDR3 runs to 14 residues. Germline V CDR1 and CDR2: SQVTM, ANQGSEA. CDR3 coding DNA: TGCAGCGTTGAAGATAGGAGTAGCTCCTACGAGCAGTACTTC. Protein: CSVEDRSSSYEQYF.

The table lists this clonotype with many counts. This chain joins TRBV12-3 or TRBV12-4 and TRBJ1-6; no firm D call. This CDR3 is 16 amino acids long. Deletions cut 6 bases from V and 0 bases from J, with 12 bases between. The CDR3 reads CASRRAPRSYNSPLHF. CDR3 DNA sequence: TGTGCCAGCAGGCGGGCTCCCCGCTCCTATAATTCACCCCTCCACTTT.

This clonotype was found many times. This rearrangement joins TRBV14 to TRBJ2-2; D call uncertain. Trimming took 1 base from V and 5 from J, leaving 14 bases between them. Per germline, CDR1 SGHDN and CDR2 FVKESK. The CDR3 is 16 amino acids. CDR3 amino acids: CASSQVWASRTGELFF. The CDR3 region has the DNA TGTGCCAGCAGCCAAGTCTGGGCGTCTCGAACCGGGGAGCTGTTTTTT.

This clonotype was counted only a few times. The chain links TRBV27 to TRBJ1-4; no clear D gene. Between the trimmed V and J ends, which lost 3 bases and 0 bases, there was a span of 8 bases. CDR3 size: 15 residues. CDR1 MNHEY and CDR2 SMNVEV come from the germline V gene (reference sequence). The CDR3, as DNA: TGTGCCAGCAGTTTGGTCGGGGCAACTAATGAAAAACTGTTTTTT. Its translation is CASSLVGATNEKLFF.

The sample holds many counts of this clonotype. This chain links TRBV6-6 with TRBJ2-1; 9 nucleotides agree with TRBD2. Unmatched junction bases numbered 10, after V lost 4 bases and J lost 6 bases. This CDR3 contains 16 residues. Germline V CDR1 and CDR2: MNHNY, SVGAGI (reference sequence). The CDR3 loop reads CASSSPSGIPSNEQFF. CDR3 nucleotides: TGTGCCAGCAGTTCCCCTAGCGGGATCCCCAGCAATGAGCAGTTCTTC.

The V gene is TRBV7-2, the J gene TRBJ2-7, with 11 bases identical to TRBD2. Germline V CDR1 and CDR2: SGHTA, FQGNSA. CDR3 size: 15 residues. The trim removed 3 bases at V and 4 bases at J, leaving 5 bases unmatched. In nucleotides, the CDR3 is TGTGCCAGCAGCTTTTTAGCGGGAGGGTCGTACGAGCAGTACTTC. Amino acids: CASSFLAGGSYEQYF.

This clonotype was seen ten or more times. The J gene is TRBJ2-1, the V gene TRBV2; perhaps TRBD2 as D (6 bases). Germline CDR1 SNHLY, CDR2 FYNNEI. V shed 1 base and J shed 9 bases, with 7 bases lying between them. This CDR3 has 12 amino acids. The CDR3 sequence is CASSEEGGEQFF. DNA of the CDR3: TGTGCCAGCAGTGAAGAGGGAGGTGAGCAGTTCTTC.

This clonotype came up many times. The V call is TRBV11-2, the J call TRBJ2-7; the D gene is possibly TRBD2 (6 bases). Trimming pared 1 base from V and 0 bases from J, leaving 16 bases between. The germline CDR1 and CDR2 sequences are SGHAT and FQNNGV. The length of the CDR3 is 17 residues. Written as DNA, the CDR3 is TGTGCCAGCAGCTTAGGGGACGGCGGGGTATCCTCCTACGAGCAGTACTTC. Translating it yields CASSLGDGGVSSYEQYF.

This clonotype was found many times. The J gene is TRBJ1-5, the V gene TRBV6-5; the D gene is possibly TRBD1 (5 bases). Germline loops: CDR1 MNHEY, CDR2 SVGAGI. Deletions cut 6 bases from V and 5 bases from J, with 14 bases between. The CDR3 length is 14 residues. DNA for the CDR3: TGTGCCAGCAGCCTTACTGACAGATATCAGCCCCAGCATTTT. It encodes CASSLTDRYQPQHF.

This clonotype was found many times. This rearrangement joins TRBV10-3 to TRBJ2-3; D might be TRBD2 (5 bases). Germline CDR1 and CDR2: ENHRY and SYGVKD. V dropped 7 bases and J dropped 0 bases, with 11 bases sitting between them. This CDR3 is built from 14 residues. The CDR3 coding sequence is TGTGCCATCAACCTGGACTCAAGCACAGATACGCAGTATTTT. The encoded protein is CAINLDSSTDTQYF.

This clonotype was seen a few times. This chain joins TRBV7-9 and TRBJ1-1; 7 positions match TRBD1. With V trimmed by 3 bases and J by 3 bases, 7 bases remained unmatched. Germline values: CDR1 SEHNR, CDR2 FQNEAQ (reference sequence). This CDR3 is built from 15 residues. The CDR3 loop is CASSFRGLEDTEAFF. Here the CDR3 DNA reads TGTGCCAGCAGCTTTAGGGGGCTTGAGGACACTGAAGCTTTCTTT.

This clonotype was counted ten times or more. The CDR3 coding sequence is TGCAGTGCTAGGGATTCGACAGGGGGCTGGGGTCAGCCCCAGCATTTT. This sequence encodes CSARDSTGGWGQPQHF. The chain couples TRBV20-1 to TRBJ1-5, with 10 bases aligning to TRBD1. This CDR3 has 16 residues. The V segment lost 3 bases and the J segment 6 bases; nucleotides outside the gene matches: 11. The V gene's germline CDR1 is DFQATT and CDR2 SNEGSKA (reference sequence).

This chain links TRBV7-9 with TRBJ1-3; no firm D call. Between the trimmed V and J ends, which lost 1 base and 3 bases, there was a span of 10 bases. The CDR3 totals 15 residues. Germline CDR1 SEHNR, CDR2 FQNEAQ (reference sequence). CDR3 in amino acids: CASSLVTGFGNTIYF. The CDR3 region has the DNA TGTGCCAGCAGCTTAGTCACCGGGTTTGGAAACACCATATATTTT.

The rearrangement uses TRBV6-1 and TRBJ2-1; unclear D gene. CDR1 and CDR2 from the germline V gene are MNHNS and SASEGT. CDR3 length: 16 residues. V dropped 5 bases and J dropped 0 bases, with 14 bases sitting between them. The DNA of the CDR3 is TGTGCCAGCAGTAGGGCCGCCCCGTCCTCCTACAATGAGCAGTTCTTC. Amino acid sequence: CASSRAAPSSYNEQFF.

This clonotype was picked up a small number of times. A clone one base away is much larger, so this may be a read error. The rearrangement uses TRBV9 and TRBJ2-7; D is undetermined. V was pared by 0 bases and J by 8 bases, with 12 bases between. Germline loops: CDR1 SGDLS, CDR2 YYNGEE. This CDR3 region has 13 residues. CDR3 residues: CASSVGVGFKQYF. The CDR3 nucleotides read TGTGCCAGCAGCGTAGGTGTAGGGTTCAAGCAGTACTTC.

This clonotype has a count of ten or more. The V and J genes are TRBV7-9 and TRBJ2-1, with D perhaps matching TRBD1 (6 bases). The CDR3 sequence is 14 residues long. Per the germline V gene, CDR1 is SEHNR and CDR2 is FQNEAQ (reference sequence). V lost 5 bases to trimming and J lost 12 bases, with 20 bases between them. The CDR3 spells CASSLTEGERGQFF. The CDR3 DNA follows: TGTGCCAGCAGCCTCACCGAGGGGGAGAGGGGGCAGTTCTTC.

By proportion, this clonotype is medium-sized (0.01 to 0.1%). The chain is built from TRBV25-1 and TRBJ2-5, with D possibly TRBD2 on 7 matching bases. Germline values: CDR1 MGHDK, CDR2 SYGVNS. The CDR3 sequence is 18 residues long. Trimming left V 2 bases short and J 5 bases short, with 24 bases between. CDR3 residues: CASSEQAGAGELSETQYF. The CDR3 nucleotides are TGTGCCAGCAGTGAACAGGCAGGGGCGGGAGAGCTTTCGGAGACCCAGTACTTC.

This clonotype showed up many times. The chain uses TRBV20-1 and TRBJ1-2, with a weak D call TRBD1 (5 bases). Between the trimmed V and J ends, which lost 5 bases and 4 bases, there was a span of 35 bases. This CDR3 has 20 amino acids. The germline CDR1 and CDR2 sequences are DFQATT and SNEGSKA (reference sequence). DNA of the CDR3: TGCAGTGCTTATGACCAGGGTCCCCGCAACGTAATTTGGGGGGGCTATGGCTACACCTTC. This gives the protein CSAYDQGPRNVIWGGYGYTF.

This clonotype turned up a few times. The chain joins TRBV4-1 to TRBJ2-2; the D gene could be TRBD1 or TRBD2 (5 bases each). The CDR3 has 14 amino acids. Germline CDR1 and CDR2: MGHRA and YSYEKL. Trimming took off 1 base at V and 7 bases at J, with 10 bases between the two ends. Here the CDR3 DNA reads TGCGCCAGCAGCCAAGTGTCAGGGAGCGGGGAGCTGTTTTTT. This gives the protein CASSQVSGSGELFF.